Presented here are 8 T cell receptor beta chains from one specimen sequenced in a study of T cells in Graves' hyperthyroidism and ophthalmopathy. Amplified TCR beta CDR3 regions came from RNA transcripts. The HTBI primer set served for first-round RT-PCR of the TCR CDR3. TCRdb re-called the multiplex PCR reads through MiXCR, storing one row per CDR3 protein. The sample lists approximately 610,000 distinct CDR3 sequences; roughly 14% were seen once. Sequencing used blood. The receptors were sampled from a woman between 40 and 50 years old with Graves' ophthalmopathy.

This clonotype occurred many times. The chain employs TRBV19 and TRBJ1-2; 8 bases are shared with TRBD1. Germline CDR1 is LNHDA and CDR2 is SQIVND (reference sequence). This CDR3 is built from 16 residues. Trimming at V came to 3 bases and at J to 6 bases, leaving 12 bases not matched to a gene. CDR3 protein: CASSIQGAGGSDGYTF. CDR3 DNA: TGTGCCAGTAGTATTCAAGGGGCAGGGGGCTCGGATGGCTACACCTTC.

This clonotype was counted at least ten times. This chain joins TRBV3-1 and TRBJ1-5; a weak D match, TRBD1 (6 bases). The ends were cut back, 1 base at V and 7 bases at J, with 11 bases in the middle. This CDR3 contains 14 residues. Looked up from germline, CDR1 is LGHDT and CDR2 is YNNKEL (reference sequence). CDR3 protein: CASSQGAGQQPQHF. The CDR3 DNA reads TGTGCCAGCAGCCAAGGGGCCGGACAGCAGCCCCAGCATTTT.

CDR3 bases: TGTGCCAGCAGTCATGGGCTAGCGGGACCCTACGAGCAGTACTTC. It translates to CASSHGLAGPYEQYF. The chain combines TRBV6-1 with TRBJ2-7; TRBD2 agrees at 9 bases. The length of the CDR3 is 15 residues. V lost 5 bases, J lost 2 bases, and 7 bases stayed unmatched. Germline values: CDR1 MNHNS, CDR2 SASEGT.

This chain connects TRBV6-5 to TRBJ2-7, with D possibly matching TRBD2 (6 bases). Per germline, CDR1 MNHEY and CDR2 SVGAGI. Trimming cost V 0 bases and J 0 bases, with 15 bases left between them. This CDR3 has 17 residues. The CDR3 DNA reads TGTGCCAGCAGTTACTCGTCTTTGGGACTGAGCTCCTACGAGCAGTACTTC. This translates into CASSYSSLGLSSYEQYF.

The gene calls are TRBV6-2 or TRBV6-3 and TRBJ2-7; 14 bases fit TRBD2. V lost 2 bases to trimming and J lost 6 bases; unmatched junction nucleotides: 3. CDR1 is MNHEY and CDR2 is SVGEGT in the germline V gene. The CDR3 contains 15 residues. Here the CDR3 DNA reads TGTGCCAGCAGTTACAGACTAGCGGGAGGGAGCGAGCAGTACTTC. It encodes CASSYRLAGGSEQYF.

This clonotype was counted between two and nine times. The chain joins TRBV6-1 to TRBJ1-1, with a possible D match to TRBD1 (6 bases). Germline CDR1 MNHNS, CDR2 SASEGT. The V and J ends lost 6 bases and 2 bases respectively, with 13 bases between them. The length of the CDR3 is 14 residues. The CDR3, as DNA: TGTGCCAGCAGGTCCGGGACACCTAACACTGAAGCTTTCTTT. Amino acids: CASRSGTPNTEAFF.

This clonotype was recorded at least ten times. V usage is TRBV12-3 or TRBV12-4 and J usage is TRBJ2-7, with 11 bases that match TRBD1. The V segment lost 7 bases and the J segment 5 bases; nucleotides outside the gene matches: 7. The CDR3 length is 14 residues. In DNA, the CDR3 is TGTGCCAGCACCTTAGGGACAGGGGGAAACGAGCAGTACTTC. It yields the protein CASTLGTGGNEQYF.

This clonotype was recorded at least ten times. This chain links TRBV5-1 with TRBJ2-7, with 8 bases matching TRBD2. The germline V gene encodes CDR1 SGHRS and CDR2 YFSETQ. V lost 0 bases, J lost 1 base, and 6 bases stayed unmatched. The CDR3 has 16 residues. For the CDR3, the DNA is TGCGCCAGCAGCTTGGCGTTAGCGGGACCGTCCTACGAGCAGTACTTC. Translation: CASSLALAGPSYEQYF.